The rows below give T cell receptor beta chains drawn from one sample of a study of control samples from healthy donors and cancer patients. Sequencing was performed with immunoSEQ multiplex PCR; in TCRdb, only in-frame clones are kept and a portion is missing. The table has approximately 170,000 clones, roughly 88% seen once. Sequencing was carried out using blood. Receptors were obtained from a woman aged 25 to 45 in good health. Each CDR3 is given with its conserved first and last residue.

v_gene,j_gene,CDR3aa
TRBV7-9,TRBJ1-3,CASSAFGGHSGNTIYF
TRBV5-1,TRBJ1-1,CASSPTGYTEAFF
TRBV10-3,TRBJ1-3,CAISGSGNTIYF
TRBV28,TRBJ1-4,CASRFSGEKLFF
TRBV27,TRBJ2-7,CASSTPGGEEQYF
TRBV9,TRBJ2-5,CASSVDSGVSETQYF
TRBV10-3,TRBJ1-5,CAISEGAGSNQPQHF
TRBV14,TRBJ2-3,CASRPLGGGTDTQYF
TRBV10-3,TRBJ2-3,CAISPETFPGEDWYF
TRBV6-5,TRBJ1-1,CASSYSFRGLNTEAFF
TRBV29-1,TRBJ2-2,CSVDHTGELFF
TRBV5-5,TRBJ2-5,CASSLTGSGAQYF
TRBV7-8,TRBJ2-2,CASSIHRGPGTGELFF
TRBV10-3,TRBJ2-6,CAISLSGDRANVLTF
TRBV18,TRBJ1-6,CASSLDSGSSSYNSPLHF
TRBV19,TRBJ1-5,CASSIDRQGGWPQHF
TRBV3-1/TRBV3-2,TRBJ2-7,CASSPDSSYEQYF
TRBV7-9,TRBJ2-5,CASSLSLRGTETQYF
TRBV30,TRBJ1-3,CAWSVGRVGNTIYF
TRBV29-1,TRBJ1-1,CSVVNTEAFF
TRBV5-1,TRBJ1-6,CASRPPGDNSPLHF
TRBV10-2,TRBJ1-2,CASSEAVPYGYTF
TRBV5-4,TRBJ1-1,CASSLDGQQNTEAFF
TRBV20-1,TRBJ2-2,CSASTRQGNTGELFF
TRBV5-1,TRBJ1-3,CASSLSLSSLSGNTIYF
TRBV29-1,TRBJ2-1,CSVDLASDEQFF
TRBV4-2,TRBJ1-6,CASSQDAGNSPLHF
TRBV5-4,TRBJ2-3,CASSLVQPGDTQYF
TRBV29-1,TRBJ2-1,CSPAEGLAVYNEQFF
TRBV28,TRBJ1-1,CASSFYDRGSRTEAFF
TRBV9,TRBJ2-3,CASSVRTSLGTQYF
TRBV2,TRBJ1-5,CASLEGHMSQPQHF
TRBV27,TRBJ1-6,CASSKPDSPLHF
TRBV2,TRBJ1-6,CASSEVWGRDFLHF
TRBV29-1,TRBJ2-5,CSVEPGLAGGIKETQYF
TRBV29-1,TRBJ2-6,CSVTGSGANVLTF
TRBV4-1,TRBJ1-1,CASSQDWGAPEAFF
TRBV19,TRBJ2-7,CASSLRGLYEQYF
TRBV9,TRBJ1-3,CASSPGTGGLITIYF
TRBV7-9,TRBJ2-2,CASLLGGELFF
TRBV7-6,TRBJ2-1,CASSLQAGGHNEQFF
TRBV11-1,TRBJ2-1,CASSLPHGDNEQFF